These 30 T cell receptor beta chains came from one sample sequenced in a study of Ad26.COV2.S vaccination and SARS-CoV-2 variants. Sequencing was performed with immunoSEQ multiplex PCR; in TCRdb, only in-frame clones are kept and a portion is missing. The sample lists about 350,000 clones, 88% occurring once. Regarding treatment: some 19 received Ad26.COV2.S at low or high dose, single or two shots; roughly 5 received placebo; per-sample allocation not given. Specimen acquisition occurred on day 63 following the initial vaccine or placebo injection. The sequenced sample was peripheral blood, obtained in a trial of Ad26.COV2.S vaccine versus placebo. These TCRs come from a person between 18 and 65 years old who received the Ad26.COV2.S COVID-19 vaccine or a placebo.

The rearrangement links TRBV30 to TRBJ2-7; 7 nucleotides line up with TRBD1. Germline CDR1 is GTSNPN and CDR2 is SVGIG (reference sequence). Trimming at V came to 8 bases and at J to 3 bases, leaving 10 bases not matched to a gene. The CDR3 covers 13 residues. DNA for the CDR3: TGTGCCGGACGACAGGGACCGTACTACGAGCAGTACTTC. Its translation: CAGRQGPYYEQYF.

This sequence joins TRBV5-1 and TRBJ2-7; D is possibly TRBD1 or TRBD2 (7 bases each). CDR3 length: 13 amino acids. Looked up from germline, CDR1 is SGHRS and CDR2 is YFSETQ. Trimming pared 7 bases from V and 2 bases from J, leaving 13 bases between. Here the CDR3 DNA reads TGCGCCAGCGGGGGGGACAGTGCCTACGAGCAGTACTTC. Translating it yields CASGGDSAYEQYF.

V and J are TRBV14 and TRBJ2-2; tentatively, D is TRBD2 (5 bases). Per the germline V gene, CDR1 is SGHDN and CDR2 is FVKESK. V lost 4 bases and J lost 1, with 10 bases in between. CDR3 size: 15 residues. CDR3 in DNA: TGTGCCAGCAGCCCGCTGGGAGTGAACACCGGGGAGCTGTTTTTT. Translation gives CASSPLGVNTGELFF.

The rearrangement links TRBV13 to TRBJ1-2, with D possibly matching TRBD1 (6 bases). CDR3 size: 12 residues. CDR1 PRHDT and CDR2 FYEKMQ come from the germline V gene (reference sequence). Trimming took 10 bases from V and 12 from J, leaving 21 bases between them. The CDR3 DNA reads TGTGCCACCCCAGGACAGACTCTTAATGACACCTTC. Amino acid sequence: CATPGQTLNDTF.

This chain joins TRBV7-2 and TRBJ1-2, with 9 bases lining up with TRBD1. The CDR3 runs to 15 residues. Germline CDR1 is SGHTA and CDR2 is FQGNSA. J was trimmed by 5 bases and V by 3 bases; bases with no gene match: 7. The CDR3 bases are TGTGCCAGCAGCTTCAACAGGGGGCTGGGGTATGGCTACACCTTC. It encodes CASSFNRGLGYGYTF.

The chain carries TRBV7-9 and TRBJ1-4, with no clear D. In germline, CDR1 is SEHNR, CDR2 FQNEAQ (reference sequence). The CDR3 sequence is 14 residues long. Between the trimmed V and J ends, which lost 6 bases and 7 bases, there was a span of 15 bases. CDR3 loop: CASSSRSRIEKLFF. Here the CDR3 DNA reads TGTGCCAGCAGTTCTAGATCGAGGATTGAAAAACTGTTTTTT.

V gene TRBV3-1 (or the pseudogene TRBV3-2) combines with J gene TRBJ2-7, with 8 bases fitting TRBD2. This CDR3 contains 14 residues. CDR1 and CDR2 (germline): LGHDT, YNNKEL (reference sequence). J lost 4 bases, V lost 4 bases, and 6 bases had no gene match. CDR3 DNA: TGTGCCAGCAGCCCCTCGGGGGGGGTTTACGAGCAGTACTTC. Its protein product is CASSPSGGVYEQYF.

The CDR3 loop is CASRNGDEQFF. Here the CDR3 DNA reads TGTGCCAGCAGAAACGGGGATGAGCAGTTCTTC. V usage is TRBV6-5 and J usage is TRBJ2-1, with D perhaps TRBD2 (5 bases). Germline V gene sequence: CDR1 MNHEY, CDR2 SVGAGI. The ends were cut back, 6 bases at V and 8 bases at J, with 8 bases in the middle. This CDR3 is built from 11 residues.

The V and J genes are TRBV3-1 (or the pseudogene TRBV3-2) and TRBJ1-5; tentative D call: TRBD1 (5 bases). Deletions cut 3 bases from V and 3 bases from J, with 9 bases between. The CDR3 spans 14 residues. Germline V gene sequence: CDR1 LGHDT, CDR2 YNNKEL (reference sequence). The CDR3 bases are TGTGCCAGCAGCCACAGACAGATCAATCAGCCCCAGCATTTT. Amino acid sequence: CASSHRQINQPQHF.

The chain's CDR3 is CASSEGRQRNSPLHF. As DNA, the CDR3 is TGTGCCAGCAGTGAAGGCCGGCAGAGAAATTCACCCCTCCACTTT. The chain uses TRBV6-1 and TRBJ1-6; D is unresolved. Per germline, CDR1 MNHNS and CDR2 SASEGT. With 1 base removed from V and 7 bases from J, the gap between germline ends came to 11 bases. The CDR3 totals 15 residues.

J is TRBJ2-5 and V is TRBV7-2, with 7 bases that match TRBD2. Germline V gene data show CDR1 as SGHTA and CDR2 as FQGNSA. This CDR3 is built from 16 residues. Trimming at V came to 4 bases and at J to 5 bases, leaving 13 bases not matched to a gene. CDR3 amino acids: CASSWEGWVVQETQYF. The CDR3 nucleotides are TGTGCCAGCAGCTGGGAGGGGTGGGTGGTGCAGGAGACCCAGTACTTC.

This chain joins TRBV7-2 and TRBJ1-3; D is uncertain. The CDR3 length is 15 residues. Germline-derived CDR1 and CDR2 are SGHTA and FQGNSA. The V and J ends lost 5 bases and 0 bases respectively, with 11 bases between them. The CDR3, as DNA: TGTGCCAGCAGCCTATGGCATAGCTCTGGAAACACCATATATTTT. Protein product: CASSLWHSSGNTIYF.

This chain joins TRBV7-3 and TRBJ2-5; D gene unclear. The CDR3 runs 14 residues. The V end was cut by 5 bases, the J end by 3 bases, with 13 bases between. Looked up from germline, CDR1 is SGHTA and CDR2 is FQGTGA. The CDR3 DNA is TGTGCCAGCAGCCCAGGATCAGAAGAAGAGACCCAGTACTTC. Amino acid sequence: CASSPGSEEETQYF.

V usage is TRBV7-8 and J usage is TRBJ1-3; tentatively, D is TRBD1 (5 bases). The V end lost 1 base, the J end lost 7 bases, and 14 bases lay between the germline ends. The CDR3 length is 15 residues. Per the germline V gene, CDR1 is SGHVS and CDR2 is FQNEAQ. DNA for the CDR3: TGTGCCAGCAGCTTAGACCGGGGGGTTCGTAACACCATATATTTT. Its translation is CASSLDRGVRNTIYF.

The chain has TRBV27 and TRBJ1-5; D not certain. Between the trimmed V and J ends, which lost 5 bases and 11 bases, there was a span of 19 bases. This CDR3 contains 14 residues. CDR1 is MNHEY and CDR2 is SMNVEV in the germline V gene (reference sequence). CDR3 loop: CASSPFPRRVAQHF. The DNA for the CDR3 is TGTGCCAGCAGTCCCTTCCCACGCCGCGTGGCCCAGCATTTT.

The chain uses TRBV25-1 and TRBJ1-1; possibly TRBD1 for D (5 bases). Trimming cost V 1 base and J 5 bases, with 8 bases left between them. In germline, CDR1 is MGHDK, CDR2 SYGVNS. CDR3 length: 13 amino acids. CDR3 sequence reads: CASSEFGGTEAFF. CDR3 in DNA: TGTGCCAGCAGTGAATTCGGGGGAACTGAAGCTTTCTTT.

The V and J genes are TRBV6-5 and TRBJ1-5, with D perhaps TRBD1 (5 bases). The V and J ends lost 3 bases and 9 bases respectively, with 12 bases between them. Germline lookup yields CDR1 MNHEY and CDR2 SVGAGI. CDR3 length: 13 amino acids. CDR3 sequence (DNA): TGTGCCAGCAGTTATTTGGATGGGGGGCCCCAGCATTTT. Protein: CASSYLDGGPQHF.

The chain carries TRBV6-6 and TRBJ1-1, with D maybe TRBD1 (5 bases). CDR3 size: 14 residues. CDR1 and CDR2 (germline): MNHNY, SVGAGI (reference sequence). V lost 2 bases to trimming and J lost 2 bases, with 9 bases between them. The CDR3 reads CASSYLQGNTEAFF. DNA for the CDR3: TGTGCCAGCAGTTACCTTCAGGGCAACACTGAAGCTTTCTTT.

This chain connects TRBV6-2 or TRBV6-3 to TRBJ1-5, with TRBD1 matching 7 bases. V lost 6 bases and J lost 0; bases outside the gene matches: 5. Germline V gives CDR1 MNHEY, CDR2 SVGEGT. This CDR3 contains 15 residues. The CDR3 region is CASSATGNSNQPQHF. The DNA for the CDR3 is TGTGCCAGCAGCGCGACAGGGAATAGCAATCAGCCCCAGCATTTT.

The rearrangement uses TRBV7-9 and TRBJ2-1; 8 bases map to TRBD2. The CDR3 extends over 16 amino acids. The germline V gene encodes CDR1 SEHNR and CDR2 FQNEAQ (reference sequence). The junction had 13 bases not matched to a gene; V was cut back by 5 bases and J by 7 bases. CDR3 coding DNA: TGTGCCAGCAGCCTAGTAAGCGGGAGAGTCGGGAATGAGCAGTTCTTC. Amino acids: CASSLVSGRVGNEQFF.

The chain combines TRBV7-3 with TRBJ2-6; D is unclear. Trimming left V 2 bases short and J 7 bases short, with 9 bases between. CDR1 is SGHTA, CDR2 FQGTGA, per germline. CDR3 length equals 14 residues. The chain's CDR3 is CASSLSVGANVLTF. In DNA, the CDR3 is TGTGCCAGCAGCTTATCCGTGGGAGCCAACGTCCTGACTTTC.

This clone was observed a handful of times. The gene calls are TRBV11-2 and TRBJ2-1, with D unresolved. Trimming cost V 6 bases and J 0 bases, with 21 bases left between them. The CDR3 loop spans 18 amino acids. Germline V gene sequence: CDR1 SGHAT, CDR2 FQNNGV. The CDR3 sequence: CASSILISLLSSYNEQFF. The CDR3 coding sequence is TGTGCCAGCAGTATACTAATAAGCCTCCTGAGCTCCTACAATGAGCAGTTCTTC.

The V call is TRBV29-1, the J call TRBJ1-2; possibly TRBD1 for D (6 bases). CDR3 length equals 14 residues. Germline V CDR1 and CDR2: SQVTM, ANQGSEA. Deletions cut 6 bases from V and 4 bases from J, with 18 bases between. The CDR3, as DNA: TGCAGCGTCTCCCACGGGTTAGGGGGCTATGGCTACACCTTC. Translated, it gives CSVSHGLGGYGYTF. Variable domain in full (rest from reference TRBV29-1 and TRBJ1-2): SAVISQKPSRDICQRGTSLTIQCQVDSQVTMMFWYRQQPGQSLTLIATANQGSEATYESGFVIDKFPISRPNLTFSTLTVSNMSPEDSSIYLCSVSHGLGGYGYTFGSGTRLTVV.

V usage is TRBV7-9 and J usage is TRBJ2-3; TRBD2 matches 9 bases. The ends lost 5 bases at V and 6 bases at J; junction bases unmatched: 9. From germline, CDR1 is SEHNR and CDR2 FQNEAQ (reference sequence). The CDR3 is 15 amino acids. CDR3 residues: CASSPGGLAFDTQYF. For the CDR3, the DNA is TGTGCCAGCAGCCCAGGGGGACTAGCATTTGATACGCAGTATTTT.

V and J are TRBV5-1 and TRBJ1-2; D gene unclear. CDR3 size: 13 residues. CDR1 is SGHRS, CDR2 YFSETQ, per germline. V was pared by 1 base and J by 1 base, with 5 bases between. The CDR3 bases are TGCGCCAGCAGCTTGTCCCTTAACTATGGCTACACCTTC. Translation gives CASSLSLNYGYTF.

CDR3 nucleotide sequence: TGTGCCAGCAGGAACCTGGAGGTTCTGAGGGATGAGCAGTTCTTC. Translated: CASRNLEVLRDEQFF. The genes are TRBV27 and TRBJ2-1, with D possibly TRBD2 on 5 matching bases. CDR3 length: 15 residues. The V end lost 6 bases, the J end lost 8 bases, and 20 bases lay between the germline ends. Germline loops: CDR1 MNHEY, CDR2 SMNVEV (reference sequence).

The chain has TRBV9 and TRBJ1-3; D unresolved. The CDR3 consists of 15 residues. Trimming took 0 bases from V and 2 from J, leaving 9 bases between them. CDR1 is SGDLS and CDR2 is YYNGEE in the germline V gene. The CDR3 region has the DNA TGTGCCAGCAGCGTAGGTTCAGCCACTGGAAACACCATATATTTT. It is translated as CASSVGSATGNTIYF.

The chain carries TRBV5-6 and TRBJ2-1, with 9 bases identical to TRBD2. V lost 4 bases and J lost 9; bases outside the gene matches: 14. Germline values: CDR1 SGHDT, CDR2 YYEEEE. The CDR3 contains 16 residues. The CDR3 reads CASSPTGLARQFEQFF. The CDR3, as DNA: TGTGCCAGCAGCCCAACGGGACTAGCTCGTCAGTTTGAGCAGTTCTTC.

In this sample, this clone turned up a few times. The chain employs TRBV6-5 and TRBJ1-1; no clear D gene. V was trimmed by 5 bases and J by 1 base, leaving 14 bases between them. CDR3 length equals 15 residues. CDR1 is MNHEY, CDR2 SVGAGI, per germline. The CDR3 sequence is CASSTLGLKNTEAFF. The DNA of the CDR3 is TGTGCCAGCAGTACCCTCGGACTGAAGAACACTGAAGCTTTCTTT.

This rearrangement joins TRBV7-2 to TRBJ2-1, with D perhaps matching TRBD2 (5 bases). V was pared by 1 base and J by 6 bases, with 10 bases between. Germline CDR1 is SGHTA and CDR2 is FQGNSA. The CDR3 contains 14 residues. Written as DNA, the CDR3 is TGTGCCAGCAGCTTAGACAGAGGGCTCAATGAGCAGTTCTTC. Its translation: CASSLDRGLNEQFF.